The next 19 T cell receptor beta chains were all read from a single sample in a study of cytomegalovirus exposure and HLA in healthy donors. Measured with immunoSEQ multiplex PCR; TCRdb has only the in-frame clones, and not every one. The table records about 160,000 clones, 95% to 96% of them present only once. Sequenced: PBMCs. The receptors were gathered from a woman aged 18-35 years in good health and CMV-seronegative.

This chain connects TRBV6-5 to TRBJ1-5; TRBD1 matches at 8 bases. CDR3 length equals 14 residues. CDR1 MNHEY and CDR2 SVGAGI come from the germline V gene. J lost 2 bases, V lost 6 bases, and 3 bases had no gene match. CDR3 loop: CASRSTGGNQPQHF. The CDR3 coding sequence is TGTGCCAGCAGGTCGACAGGGGGCAATCAGCCCCAGCATTTT.

V and J are TRBV4-3 and TRBJ2-3; 9 positions match TRBD2. The CDR3 runs 17 residues. The V and J ends lost 0 bases and 6 bases, in that order; junction bases with no gene match: 10. CDR1 is LGHNA and CDR2 is YSLEER in the germline V gene. CDR3 bases: TGCGCCAGCAGCCAAGATGGGCCTAGCGGGGAGGGGGATACGCAGTATTTT. It codes for CASSQDGPSGEGDTQYF.

The chain has TRBV29-1 and TRBJ2-7; D is ambiguous. CDR3 size: 13 residues. Trimming took off 1 base at V and 2 bases at J, with 9 bases between the two ends. CDR1 and CDR2 from the germline V gene are SQVTM and ANQGSEA. The CDR3 spells CSVEGASPYEQYF. In nucleotides, the CDR3 is TGCAGCGTTGAAGGGGCCAGTCCCTACGAGCAGTACTTC.

CDR3 DNA: TGCGCCAGCAGCCTTAACCGGGACAGGGACCAGCCCCAGCATTTT. Translating it yields CASSLNRDRDQPQHF. V gene TRBV4-3 combines with J gene TRBJ1-5; 9 bases are a match to TRBD1. CDR1 LGHNA and CDR2 YSLEER come from the germline V gene. The CDR3 consists of 15 residues. Losses at the gene ends were 4 bases for V and 7 bases for J; bases not matched to a gene: 8.

The J gene is TRBJ1-2, the V gene TRBV5-1, with 7 bases aligning to TRBD1. The CDR3 is made up of 14 amino acids. Losses at the gene ends were 4 bases for V and 1 base for J; bases not matched to a gene: 4. The germline V gene has CDR1 SGHRS and CDR2 YFSETQ. In DNA, the CDR3 is TGCGCCAGCAGCGCGGGACAGTATAACTATGGCTACACCTTC. Protein product: CASSAGQYNYGYTF.

J is TRBJ2-7 and V is TRBV7-6; 7 bases map to TRBD2. Germline CDR1 reads SGHVS; CDR2 reads FNYEAQ. The J segment lost 0 bases and the V segment lost 5 bases, leaving 13 bases of the junction unmatched. CDR3 size: 17 residues. The CDR3 reads CASSLGREICLSYEQYF. Here the CDR3 DNA reads TGTGCCAGCAGCCTTGGGCGGGAGATCTGCCTCTCCTACGAGCAGTACTTC.

This chain connects TRBV7-2 to TRBJ2-4; D perhaps matches TRBD1 (6 bases). V lost 4 bases and J 2 bases, leaving 15 bases between the germline ends. Per the germline V gene, CDR1 is SGHTA and CDR2 is FQGNSA. This CDR3 has 16 amino acids. The CDR3 DNA reads TGTGCCAGCAGCTATGACAGGCCCGCGACCAAAAACATTCAGTACTTC. Translated: CASSYDRPATKNIQYF. The complete variable domain, with remaining parts taken from reference TRBV7-2 and TRBJ2-4, reads GAGVSQSPSNKVTEKGKDVELRCDPISGHTALYWYRQSLGQGLEFLIYFQGNSAPDKSGLPSDRFSAERTGGSVSTLTIQRTQQEDSAVYLCASSYDRPATKNIQYFGAGTRLSVL.

This chain links TRBV6-5 with TRBJ1-2; D not certain. The CDR3 runs to 14 residues. Germline V gene sequence: CDR1 MNHEY, CDR2 SVGAGI. The V end was cut by 4 bases, the J end by 6 bases, with 15 bases between. CDR3 amino acids: CASSSSGGGDGYTF. As DNA, the CDR3 is TGTGCCAGCAGTTCGTCCGGAGGCGGGGATGGCTACACCTTC.

The V and J genes are TRBV7-2 and TRBJ2-7, with D perhaps matching TRBD1 (6 bases). V lost 5 bases and J 3 bases, leaving 11 bases between the germline ends. This CDR3 comprises 13 residues. CDR1 and CDR2 (germline): SGHTA, FQGNSA. CDR3 sequence reads: CASSRQDSYEQYF. The DNA for the CDR3 is TGTGCCAGCAGCCGACAGGACAGCTACGAGCAGTACTTC.

This chain joins TRBV6-5 and TRBJ1-2, with 9 positions matching TRBD1. CDR1 and CDR2 (germline): MNHEY, SVGAGI. CDR3 length: 15 residues. J gave up 5 bases and V 5 bases, and 9 bases lay outside the gene matches. The CDR3 loop is CASSNGQGPEYGYTF. The CDR3 nucleotides are TGTGCCAGCAGTAACGGACAGGGGCCGGAGTATGGCTACACCTTC.

The J gene is TRBJ2-1, the V gene TRBV18, with 8 positions matching TRBD2. Per the germline V gene, CDR1 is KGHSH and CDR2 is LQKENI. V was clipped by 5 bases and J by 9 bases; unmatched bases: 3. The CDR3 extends over 12 amino acids. CDR3 DNA sequence: TGTGCCAGCTCAGTCGGGGGGGTTGAGCAGTTCTTC. Translation: CASSVGGVEQFF.

V usage is TRBV11-1 and J usage is TRBJ2-7; D unresolved. V lost 3 bases and J lost 0, with 12 bases in between. The CDR3 contains 15 residues. Per germline, CDR1 SGHAT and CDR2 FQDESV (reference sequence). CDR3 region: CASSLLGVSSYEQYF. CDR3 DNA: TGTGCCAGCAGCTTGCTTGGAGTAAGCTCCTACGAGCAGTACTTC.

This chain links TRBV9 with TRBJ2-3; the D gene is possibly TRBD2 (6 bases). V lost 0 bases to trimming and J lost 4 bases, with 12 bases between them. The V gene's germline CDR1 is SGDLS and CDR2 YYNGEE. The CDR3 loop spans 15 amino acids. DNA for the CDR3: TGTGCCAGCAGCGTAGCGGAGGGACGGGCAGATACGCAGTATTTT. This translates into CASSVAEGRADTQYF.

This clone was seen only once. The chain employs TRBV11-2 and TRBJ1-3; D is uncertain. Germline-derived CDR1 and CDR2 are SGHAT and FQNNGV. The CDR3 has 13 residues. The ends were cut back, 5 bases at V and 9 bases at J, with 14 bases in the middle. The CDR3 coding sequence is TGTGCCAGCAGCCCAGGTACAATGGGCACCATATATTTT. This sequence encodes CASSPGTMGTIYF.

This clone was picked up a small number of times. The genes are TRBV7-9 and TRBJ1-1, with D perhaps TRBD1 (5 bases). V gave up 7 bases and J gave up 5 bases, with 11 bases separating them. The germline V gene encodes CDR1 SEHNR and CDR2 FQNEAQ (reference sequence). The CDR3 extends over 12 amino acids. The CDR3 sequence is CASTPGGTEAFF. In nucleotides, the CDR3 is TGTGCCAGCACGCCGGGGGGGACTGAAGCTTTCTTT.

The chain couples TRBV7-8 to TRBJ1-1; D is ambiguous. The CDR3 has 15 residues. V dropped 5 bases and J dropped 5 bases, with 18 bases sitting between them. CDR1 is SGHVS, CDR2 FQNEAQ, per germline. The CDR3 DNA is TGTGCCAGCAGCCCATACGCGGGAAGGGAAACTGAAGCTTTCTTT. Translating it yields CASSPYAGRETEAFF.

Points on this clone: At one end, the junction sequence differs from germline, possibly due to a read error. This chain joins TRBV14 and TRBJ2-7, with D perhaps matching TRBD2 (6 bases). The CDR3 covers 16 residues. In germline, CDR1 is SGHDN, CDR2 FVKESK. This chain's CDR3 is CANSQGPLGGRYEQYF. The CDR3 DNA sequence: TGTGCCAACAGCCAAGGGCCTTTGGGGGGAAGGTACGAGCAGTACTTC. Variable domain in full (rest from reference TRBV14 and TRBJ2-7): EAGVTQFPSHSVIEKGQTVTLRCDPISGHDNLYWYRRVMGKEIKFLLHFVKESKQDESGMPNNRFLAERTGGTYSTLKVQPAELEDSGVYFCANSQGPLGGRYEQYFGPGTRLTVT.

The chain uses TRBV6-6 and TRBJ1-1, with TRBD1 identical over 10 bases. Germline assignment: CDR1 MNHNY and CDR2 SVGAGI (reference sequence). The CDR3 totals 15 residues. J was trimmed by 6 bases and V by 2 bases; bases with no gene match: 6. The CDR3 region is CASSYPMDRGAEAFF. CDR3 sequence (DNA): TGTGCCAGCAGTTACCCCATGGACAGGGGGGCTGAAGCTTTCTTT.

This clone came up once. V gene TRBV7-2 combines with J gene TRBJ2-4; 12 nucleotides align to TRBD2. The CDR3 is made up of 15 amino acids. Germline-derived CDR1 and CDR2 are SGHTA and FQGNSA. V gave up 1 base and J gave up 5 bases; unmatched junction bases: 0. The CDR3: CASSLGLAGENIQYF. The CDR3 bases are TGTGCCAGCAGCTTAGGACTAGCGGGGGAAAACATTCAGTACTTC.